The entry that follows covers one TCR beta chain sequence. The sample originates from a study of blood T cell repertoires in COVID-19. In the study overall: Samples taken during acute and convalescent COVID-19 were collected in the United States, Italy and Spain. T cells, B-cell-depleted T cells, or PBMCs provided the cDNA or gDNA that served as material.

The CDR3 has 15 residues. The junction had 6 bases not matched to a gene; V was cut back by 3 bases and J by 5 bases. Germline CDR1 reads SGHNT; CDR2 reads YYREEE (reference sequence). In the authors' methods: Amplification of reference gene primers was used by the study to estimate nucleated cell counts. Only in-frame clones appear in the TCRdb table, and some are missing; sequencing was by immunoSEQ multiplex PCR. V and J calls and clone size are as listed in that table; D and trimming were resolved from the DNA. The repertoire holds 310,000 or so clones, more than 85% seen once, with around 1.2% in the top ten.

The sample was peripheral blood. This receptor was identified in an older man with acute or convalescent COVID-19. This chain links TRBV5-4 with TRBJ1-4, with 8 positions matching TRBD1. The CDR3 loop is CASSSPGQANEKLFF. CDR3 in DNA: TGTGCCAGCAGCTCTCCGGGACAGGCCAATGAAAAACTGTTTTTT.